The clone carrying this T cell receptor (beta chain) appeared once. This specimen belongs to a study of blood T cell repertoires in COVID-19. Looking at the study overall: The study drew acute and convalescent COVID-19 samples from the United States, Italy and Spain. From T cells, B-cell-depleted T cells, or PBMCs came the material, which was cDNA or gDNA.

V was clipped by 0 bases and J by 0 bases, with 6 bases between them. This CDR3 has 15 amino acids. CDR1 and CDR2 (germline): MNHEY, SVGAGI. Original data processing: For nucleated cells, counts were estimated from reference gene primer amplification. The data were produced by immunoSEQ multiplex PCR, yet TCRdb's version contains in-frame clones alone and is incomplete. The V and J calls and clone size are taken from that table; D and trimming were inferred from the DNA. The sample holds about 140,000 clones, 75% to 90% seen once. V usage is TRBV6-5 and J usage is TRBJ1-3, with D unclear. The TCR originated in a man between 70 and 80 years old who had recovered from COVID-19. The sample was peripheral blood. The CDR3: CASSYSSSSGNTIYF. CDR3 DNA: TGTGCCAGCAGTTACTCTTCCAGCTCTGGAAACACCATATATTTT.